These 21 T cell receptor beta chains were all obtained from the same sample, sequenced in a study of cytomegalovirus exposure and HLA in healthy donors (TCRdb year 2017). Library prep was done by the immunoSEQ multiplex PCR assay. For the multiplex PCR, a mixture combining 60 forward primers for TCR Vbeta segments and 13 reverse primers for TCR Jbeta segments was used. In TCRdb, the immuneACCESS table is reduced to in-frame sequences with V and J assigned. These tables do not hold every clone; where another copy was compared, an unresolved V gene accounts for under half, and the others remain unexplained. This sample comprises some 44,000 clones, 50% of them detected only once. Jointly, the top ten make up around an eighth of the sample. The sequencing input was PBMCs. These receptor sequences come from a human donor in good health.

This clone has just one count. This chain links TRBV11-2 with TRBJ1-3, with 7 bases that match TRBD1. The CDR3 runs 16 residues. Germline V lookup: CDR1 SGHAT, CDR2 FQNNGV. V lost 5 bases and J lost 0; bases outside the gene matches: 7. CDR3 bases: TGTGCCAGCAGCCCCATTGGGACAGCCTCTGGAAACACCATATATTTT. Translated, it gives CASSPIGTASGNTIYF. Supplemented by reference TRBV11-2 and TRBJ1-3, the full variable domain reads EAGVAQSPRYKIIEKRQSVAFWCNPISGHATLYWYQQILGQGPKLLIQFQNNGVVDDSQLPKDRFSAERLKGVDSTLKIQPAKLEDSAVYLCASSPIGTASGNTIYFGEGSWLTVV.

The rearrangement links TRBV9 to TRBJ1-6, with TRBD1 matching 7 bases. Trimming took 0 bases from V and 0 from J; bases not matched to a gene: 6. Germline V gene data show CDR1 as SGDLS and CDR2 as YYNGEE. The length of the CDR3 is 18 residues. CDR3 bases: TGTGCCAGCAGCGTAGGGGACAGAATTAGCTCCTATAATTCACCCCTCCACTTT. The encoded protein is CASSVGDRISSYNSPLHF.

CDR3 sequence: CASSQDGRRRPQHF. The CDR3 DNA sequence: TGTGCCAGCAGCCAAGATGGCAGGAGGCGACCCCAGCATTTT. This chain joins TRBV4-2 and TRBJ1-5; no clear D. Germline-derived CDR1 and CDR2 are LGHNA and YNFKEQ. The V end was cut by 0 bases, the J end by 10 bases, with 13 bases between. The CDR3 has 14 amino acids.

The chain has TRBV6-5 and TRBJ1-5, with 10 nucleotides matching TRBD1. Trimming at V came to 10 bases and at J to 7 bases, leaving 7 bases not matched to a gene. The germline V gene has CDR1 MNHEY and CDR2 SVGAGI. The CDR3 is 13 residues long. CDR3 nucleotides: TGTGCCACACTCCGGGACAGGGGCCAGCCCCAGCATTTT. Amino acid sequence: CATLRDRGQPQHF.

This chain connects TRBV6-1 to TRBJ2-2; maybe TRBD1 (5 bases). V dropped 9 bases and J dropped 4 bases, with 6 bases sitting between them. CDR3 length equals 11 residues. Per the germline V gene, CDR1 is MNHNS and CDR2 is SASEGT. CDR3 region: CASQGTGELFF. The CDR3 bases are TGTGCCAGTCAGGGCACCGGGGAGCTGTTTTTT.

This clone was observed a handful of times. This chain connects TRBV19 to TRBJ2-7, with 7 positions matching TRBD1. The CDR3 runs 13 residues. Trimming took 5 bases from V and 5 from J; bases not matched to a gene: 6. CDR1 and CDR2 (germline): LNHDA, SQIVND (reference sequence). CDR3 nucleotides: TGTGCCAGTAGTGGCAACAGGGGCCACGAGCAGTACTTC. Its protein is CASSGNRGHEQYF.

This chain connects TRBV5-1 to TRBJ2-2; TRBD2 might be the D (6 bases). Germline CDR1 reads SGHRS; CDR2 reads YFSETQ. The CDR3 extends over 13 amino acids. V lost 3 bases and J lost 5, with 8 bases in between. Here the CDR3 DNA reads TGCGCCAGCAGCTGGGACTGGACCGGGGAGCTGTTTTTT. Its protein product is CASSWDWTGELFF.

J is TRBJ2-2 and V is TRBV5-4; the match to TRBD1 covers 10 bases. CDR3 length equals 17 residues. V lost 4 bases and J lost 8; bases outside the gene matches: 14. Germline CDR1 SGHNT, CDR2 YYREEE (reference sequence). CDR3 nucleotides: TGTGCCAGCAGCCCTCCTATGGGACAGGGGATGGCGGGGGAGCTGTTTTTT. Translation gives CASSPPMGQGMAGELFF. The variable domain in full, completed from reference TRBV5-4 and TRBJ2-2, reads ETGVTQSPTHLIKTRGQQVTLRCSSQSGHNTVSWYQQALGQGPQFIFQYYREEENGRGNFPPRFSGLQFPNYSSELNVNALELDDSALYLCASSPPMGQGMAGELFFGEGSRLTVL.

The chain links TRBV6-6 to TRBJ1-2; TRBD1 might be the D (6 bases). V was pared by 6 bases and J by 5 bases, with 10 bases between. CDR3 length: 12 residues. Per germline, CDR1 MNHNY and CDR2 SVGAGI (reference sequence). The chain's CDR3 is CASRPTGYGYTF. The DNA for the CDR3 is TGTGCCAGCAGGCCCACAGGGTATGGCTACACCTTC.

The chain employs TRBV13 and TRBJ1-2, with D perhaps TRBD1 (6 bases). Germline V lookup: CDR1 PRHDT, CDR2 FYEKMQ (reference sequence). V was trimmed by 0 bases and J by 5 bases, leaving 16 bases between them. The CDR3 length is 16 residues. CDR3 nucleotide sequence: TGTGCCAGCAGCTTAGGGGAACGGGACACGGAATATGGCTACACCTTC. Its translation: CASSLGERDTEYGYTF.

The CDR3 DNA reads as TGTGCCAGCAGCTTGCAGGGTGGAGAGACCCAGTACTTC. This sequence encodes CASSLQGGETQYF. This sequence joins TRBV5-8 and TRBJ2-5, with D possibly TRBD1 on 5 matching bases. Trimming stripped 1 base from V and 4 bases from J, with 8 bases between. There are 13 residues in the CDR3. Germline V gene lookup returns CDR1 SGHTS and CDR2 YDEGEE.

V is TRBV7-9 and J is TRBJ2-6, with D perhaps matching TRBD2 (6 bases). Germline assignment: CDR1 SEHNR and CDR2 FQNEAQ (reference sequence). The CDR3 has 17 amino acids. Trimming removed 1 base from V and 4 bases from J, with 14 bases in between. CDR3 loop: CASSLVGGYGGANVLTF. The CDR3 nucleotides read TGTGCCAGCAGCTTAGTGGGAGGTTATGGGGGGGCCAACGTCCTGACTTTC.

CDR3 sequence (DNA): TGTGCCAGCAGTAATCAGGGGGCGATCGGGGAGCTGTTTTTT. It codes for CASSNQGAIGELFF. The rearrangement joins TRBV6-6 to TRBJ2-2; 8 nucleotides line up with TRBD1. The CDR3 loop spans 14 amino acids. Germline-derived CDR1 and CDR2 are MNHNY and SVGAGI (reference sequence). The V and J ends lost 5 bases and 7 bases, in that order; junction bases with no gene match: 6.

The chain carries TRBV7-3 and TRBJ2-5; a possible D gene is TRBD1 (6 bases). The CDR3 is made up of 15 amino acids. CDR1 is SGHTA and CDR2 is FQGTGA in the germline V gene. V dropped 5 bases and J dropped 1 base, with 14 bases sitting between them. The CDR3 sequence: CASSPTGNPQETQYF. CDR3 DNA: TGTGCCAGCAGCCCAACAGGGAACCCCCAAGAGACCCAGTACTTC.

V usage is TRBV5-6 and J usage is TRBJ2-1; tentative D call: TRBD2 (5 bases). The CDR3 covers 10 residues. The germline V gene has CDR1 SGHDT and CDR2 YYEEEE. V lost 0 bases and J 14 bases, leaving 6 bases between the germline ends. The CDR3 sequence is CASSLDGEFF. The CDR3 DNA reads TGTGCCAGCAGCTTGGACGGGGAGTTCTTC.

The rearrangement uses TRBV5-1 and TRBJ2-1, with 7 bases matching TRBD1. CDR1 is SGHRS and CDR2 is YFSETQ in the germline V gene. The CDR3 extends over 18 amino acids. The ends lost 0 bases at V and 5 bases at J; junction bases unmatched: 14. The CDR3 sequence is CASSLVVGFGTADNEQFF. DNA for the CDR3: TGCGCCAGCAGCTTGGTTGTCGGTTTTGGGACAGCTGACAATGAGCAGTTCTTC.

CDR3 coding DNA: TGCGCCAGCAGCCCGGGACTAGCGACGACCTACGAGCAGTACTTC. This gives the protein CASSPGLATTYEQYF. The chain links TRBV5-1 to TRBJ2-7; 10 bases are shared with TRBD2. The trim removed 4 bases at V and 2 bases at J, leaving 6 bases unmatched. Germline V gives CDR1 SGHRS, CDR2 YFSETQ. CDR3 length: 15 residues.

The chain combines TRBV5-5 with TRBJ1-6; 9 bases are shared with TRBD1. This CDR3 contains 15 residues. Trimming cost V 1 base and J 8 bases; bases outside gene matches: 4. Germline values: CDR1 SGHKS, CDR2 YYEKEE (reference sequence). The CDR3 region has the DNA TGTGCCAGCAGCTTGAAGACAGGGGGGTATTCACCCCTCCACTTT. Translation: CASSLKTGGYSPLHF.

Comments on this clone: Other DNA sequences in this specimen translate into the identical CDR3. The chain is built from TRBV18 and TRBJ2-4, with 9 bases lining up with TRBD1. The CDR3 is 17 residues long. Trimming at V came to 1 base and at J to 7 bases, leaving 11 bases not matched to a gene. Germline V gives CDR1 KGHSH, CDR2 LQKENI. CDR3 nucleotides: TGTGCCAGCTCACCACAGGGCCCCGGGACAGGGCGGAACATTCAGTACTTC. Protein sequence: CASSPQGPGTGRNIQYF.

CDR3 loop: CASSRRTGSGNTIYF. CDR3 nucleotide sequence: TGCGCCAGCAGCCGACGGACAGGTTCTGGAAACACCATATATTTT. This chain uses TRBV4-3 with TRBJ1-3; 7 bases align to TRBD1. Trimming at V came to 4 bases and at J to 1 base, leaving 4 bases not matched to a gene. Germline CDR1 reads LGHNA; CDR2 reads YSLEER. The CDR3 totals 15 residues.

This clone has only a few counts. This chain joins TRBV4-2 and TRBJ2-3; TRBD2 matches at 7 bases. Germline CDR1 is LGHNA and CDR2 is YNFKEQ. The CDR3 runs to 13 residues. V was pared by 8 bases and J by 1 base, with 3 bases of the junction left unmatched. CDR3 in DNA: TGTGCCAGCCGCAGCGGGGGCACAGATACGCAGTATTTT. It codes for CASRSGGTDTQYF.